A single sample is the source of the 3 T cell receptor beta chains below, sequenced in a study of T cell clones after liver transplantation (dated by TCRdb to between 2018 and 2021). The receptor library was made with the immunoSEQ multiplex PCR assay. The clones in this table, taken by TCRdb from immuneACCESS, are in-frame only. Not every clone is retained; where verified, under half of the shortfall comes from an unresolved V gene, and the cause of the rest is unknown. Here the sample has about 70,000 clones; around 80% occur a single time. About 0.79% of the sample comes from the top ten. Material: CD4+ T cells from blood, obtained 12 months after liver transplant. The receptors derive from a human patient who received a liver transplant. Some T cells may have been brought in with the graft after a transplant.

This clone was observed a single time. CDR3 protein: CASSPPAGATEAFF. CDR3 nucleotides: TGTGCCAGCTCACCACCGGCAGGGGCCACTGAAGCTTTCTTT. The chain links TRBV18 to TRBJ1-1; a weak D match, TRBD1 (6 bases). The germline V gene has CDR1 KGHSH and CDR2 LQKENI. V shed 0 bases and J shed 4 bases, with 9 bases lying between them. The CDR3 consists of 14 residues.

A single count supports this clone. The V and J genes are TRBV6-4 and TRBJ1-5; no reliable D call. V was shortened by 4 bases and J by 6 bases, with 13 bases between the two germline ends. There are 14 residues in the CDR3. Germline CDR1 MRHNA, CDR2 SNTAGT. CDR3 bases: TGTGCCAGCAGTGCTACAGCTCTGCTTCAGCCCCAGCATTTT. Protein: CASSATALLQPQHF.

The chain joins TRBV7-9 to TRBJ2-5; D assignment may be TRBD1 or TRBD2 (7 bases each). Trimming took off 5 bases at V and 5 bases at J, with 15 bases between the two ends. The CDR3 has 14 residues. Germline-derived CDR1 and CDR2 are SEHNR and FQNEAQ (reference sequence). This CDR3 reads CASSHRGGTETQYF. In nucleotides, the CDR3 is TGTGCCAGCAGCCACAGGGGAGGGACGGAGACCCAGTACTTC. Based on the CDR3 plus reference TRBV7-9 and TRBJ2-5, the full variable domain is DTGVSQNPRHKITKRGQNVTFRCDPISEHNRLYWYRQTLGQGPEFLTYFQNEAQLEKSRLLSDRFSAERPKGSFSTLEIQRTEQGDSAMYLCASSHRGGTETQYFGPGTRLLVL.